Listed below are T cell receptor beta chains from one sample, sequenced in a study of shared clonotypes between healthy human individuals. Generated by immunoSEQ multiplex PCR, the TCRdb table keeps only in-frame clones and is missing some. Seen here are some 1,900,000 clones, about 95% observed once, and the top ten hold 0.9% to 1.5%. The sample consisted of naive CD8+ T cells sorted from blood. These receptors were obtained from a man aged 18 to 30 in good health. Each CDR3 is given with its conserved first and last residue. D genes are given only for firm matches. Some rows mark clone size as missing; the rest say once, few, many or name a class of expanded clone.

V	size	J	D	DNA	CDR3
TRBV4-1	NA	TRBJ1-2	NA	TGCGCCAGCAGCCAAGAGTCAGGAACCTATGGCTACACCTTC	CASSQESGTYGYTF
TRBV4-3	NA	TRBJ2-7	TRBD2	TGCGCCAGCAGCCAGTCACTAGCGGGAGGTGGTGTCTACGAGCAGTACTTC	CASSQSLAGGGVYEQYF
TRBV10-1	NA	TRBJ2-7	TRBD2	TGCGCCAGCAGAATTAGCGGGAGGGGGTCCTACGAGCAGTACTTC	CASRISGRGSYEQYF
TRBV27	once	TRBJ2-7	NA	TGTGCCAGCGGTCAGGGCCCTTCCTACGAGCAGTACTTC	CASGQGPSYEQYF
TRBV4-3	NA	TRBJ1-1	NA	TGCGCCAGCAGCCAAGACACGGGTTTGTTGGCTGAAGCTTTCTTT	CASSQDTGLLAEAFF
TRBV9	NA	TRBJ2-5	TRBD2	TGTGCCAGCAGCGTAGGGACTAGCGGAGAGACCCAGTACTTC	CASSVGTSGETQYF
TRBV11-2	NA	TRBJ2-5	TRBD2	TGTGCCAGCAGCTTGGAACTAGCGGGGATGGAGACCCAGTACTTC	CASSLELAGMETQYF
TRBV30	NA	TRBJ1-1	NA	TGTGCCTGTACCTCGGGACGGTTGAACACTGAAGCTTTCTTT	CACTSGRLNTEAFF
TRBV7-9	NA	TRBJ1-2	NA	TGTGCCAGCAGCCCGCACCAAGTCTTGGGTTATGGCTACACCTTC	CASSPHQVLGYGYTF
TRBV27	NA	TRBJ2-5	TRBD1	TGTGCCAGCAGTACGGTGGACAGGGGAATGGGCGAGACCCAGTACTTC	CASSTVDRGMGETQYF
TRBV30	few	TRBJ1-1	NA	TGTGCCTGGAGTGTCAGGTGGAACACTGAAGCTTTCTTT	CAWSVRWNTEAFF
TRBV4-1	once	TRBJ2-7	TRBD2	TGCGCCAGCAGCCAAGAGGGGTGGACTAGCGGGACCCCCTACGAGCAGTACTTC	CASSQEGWTSGTPYEQYF
TRBV15	NA	TRBJ2-7	TRBD1	TGTGCCACCAGCAGCCCTACGGACAGGGCCTCCTACGAGCAGTACTTC	CATSSPTDRASYEQYF
TRBV7-9	NA	TRBJ1-5	NA	TGTGCCAGCAGCTCGACCTTAAGCGGCAATCAGCCCCAGCATTTT	CASSSTLSGNQPQHF
TRBV4-3	NA	TRBJ1-4	NA	TGCGCCAGCAGCCAAGGGGGGGAGGGGACTAATGAAAAACTGTTTTTT	CASSQGGEGTNEKLFF
TRBV30	NA	TRBJ2-5	TRBD2	TGTGCCTGGGGGAGGGAGAGCCAAGAGACCCAGTACTTC	CAWGRESQETQYF
TRBV9	NA	TRBJ1-1	NA	TGTGCCAGCAGCCCCCGGACCCTGAACACTGAAGCTTTCTTT	CASSPRTLNTEAFF
TRBV4-1	NA	TRBJ1-6	NA	TGCGCCAGCAGCCAAGACAGACTGATTAATTCACCCCTCCACTTT	CASSQDRLINSPLHF
TRBV10-3	NA	TRBJ2-1	NA	TGTGCCATCAGTGAGTCGACTCTGTGGGAGGCCAGCTCCTACAATGAGCAGTTCTTC	CAISESTLWEASSYNEQFF
TRBV28	NA	TRBJ2-3	NA	TGTGCCAGCAGCCTCAAGCGGGTAGATACGCAGTATTTT	CASSLKRVDTQYF
TRBV18	NA	TRBJ2-7	NA	TGTGCCAGCTCTTCGTTGGTCCTGGCAAACGAGCAGTACTTC	CASSSLVLANEQYF
TRBV4-3	NA	TRBJ1-1	TRBD1	TGCGCCAGCAGCCCAGCCCGGACAGGGGGCACTGAAGCTTTCTTT	CASSPARTGGTEAFF
TRBV2	NA	TRBJ2-7	NA	TGTGCCAGCAGCCGAGGAGGGGCTATATTAAAGGTCCACGAGCAGTACTTC	CASSRGGAILKVHEQYF
TRBV7-2	NA	TRBJ2-7	NA	TGTGCCAGCAGCTTTAGGACTGAGTCCTACGAGCAGTACTTC	CASSFRTESYEQYF
TRBV5-6	NA	TRBJ2-1	TRBD2	TGTGCCAGCAGCTTGGGGACTAGCGGGAGGGCCCTGAATGAGCAGTTCTTC	CASSLGTSGRALNEQFF
TRBV23-1	NA	TRBJ2-7	TRBD2	TGCGCCAGCAGTCAATCGCGTCTAGCGGGGGACCCAAGCTCCTACGAGCAGTACTTC	CASSQSRLAGDPSSYEQYF
TRBV4-3	NA	TRBJ2-7	TRBD2	TGCGCCAGCAGCCCCTCACTAGCGGGAGGCGGCGAGCAGTACTTC	CASSPSLAGGGEQYF
TRBV6-6	NA	TRBJ1-1	NA	TGTGCCAGCAGTTATACCGGGGGCACTGAAGCTTTCTTT	CASSYTGGTEAFF
TRBV27	NA	TRBJ2-7	NA	TGTGCCAGCAGCCCGGGGGGGACAGGTACCTACGAGCAGTACTTC	CASSPGGTGTYEQYF
TRBV13	NA	TRBJ2-1	TRBD2	TGTGCCAGCAGCCCACCGCTAGCGGGGTCTGTTAATGAGCAGTTCTTC	CASSPPLAGSVNEQFF
TRBV5-4	NA	TRBJ2-2	NA	TGTGCCAGCAGCTTGGGGGACTCAAACACCGGGGAGCTGTTTTTT	CASSLGDSNTGELFF
TRBV7-9	NA	TRBJ2-3	NA	TGTGCCAGCAGCTCCCCGACTGGCCAGCCTCCCCAGTATTTT	CASSSPTGQPPQYF
TRBV7-8	NA	TRBJ2-3	NA	TGTGCCAGTGGGGGCAGAGCATACACAGATACGCAGTATTTT	CASGGRAYTDTQYF
TRBV6-5	NA	TRBJ1-6	NA	TGTGCCAGCAGTTACTCTCAGGGGAGCTATAATTCACCCCTCCACTTT	CASSYSQGSYNSPLHF
TRBV11-2	NA	TRBJ2-1	NA	TGTGCCAGCAGCTTAATCGTCGATGAGCAGTTCTTC	CASSLIVDEQFF
TRBV28	NA	TRBJ1-5	TRBD1	TGTGCCAGTCGCCAGGGGGTATCCGGGGCCCAGCATTTT	CASRQGVSGAQHF
TRBV12-5	NA	TRBJ2-7	NA	TGTGCTAGTGGTTTGGGAAGCTACGAGCAGTACTTC	CASGLGSYEQYF
TRBV18	NA	TRBJ2-7	NA	TGTGCCAGCTCACCAGGCGAACAGGGAACCTACGAGCAGTACTTC	CASSPGEQGTYEQYF
TRBV27	NA	TRBJ2-2	NA	TGTGCCAGCAGTTTCCCTGGGCCCGGGGAGCTGTTTTTT	CASSFPGPGELFF
TRBV13	NA	TRBJ1-1	NA	TGTGCCAGCAGCACAGGGAACACTGAAGCTTTCTTT	CASSTGNTEAFF
TRBV19	once	TRBJ1-6	TRBD1	TGTGCCAGTAGTATCCGGCCGGGACAGGGGGCTCATAATTCACCCCTCCACTTT	CASSIRPGQGAHNSPLHF
TRBV2	NA	TRBJ2-5	TRBD2	TGTGCCAGCAGTTCGTCTGGCAGCGGGAGGTGGAAAGAGACCCAGTACTTC	CASSSSGSGRWKETQYF
TRBV27	NA	TRBJ2-7	NA	NA	CASSSSDSGLSYEQYF
TRBV5-1	NA	TRBJ1-1	NA	TGCGCCAGCAGCTTGGAGTGGTCGAACACTGAAGCTTTCTTT	CASSLEWSNTEAFF
TRBV5-6	NA	TRBJ2-7	TRBD1	TGTGCCAGCAGCTTTTATACACAGGGGTCTCACGAGCAGTACTTC	CASSFYTQGSHEQYF
TRBV5-1	NA	TRBJ1-1	NA	TGCGCCAGCAGCTTGGCACAGGGTATGCACACTGAAGCTTTCTTT	CASSLAQGMHTEAFF
TRBV4-2	NA	TRBJ2-1	TRBD2	TGTGCCAGCAGCCAAGAGGAGCGGGGGGGGAACAATGAGCAGTTCTTC	CASSQEERGGNNEQFF